The 12 T cell receptor beta chains listed next were all sequenced from one sample in a study of beta chain features in type 1 diabetes. Their specific antigens are unknown. Study results and limitations: Shortening that was moderate but significant affected the TCRB CDR3s of Type 1 diabetes patients in all four CD4+ subsets.

The whole isolated RNA underwent reverse transcription, so sequencing captured expressed TCRB transcripts. Here immunoSEQ multiplex PCR was the method, and the copy in TCRdb shows in-frame clones only, minus some. The sample includes some 290,000 clones, around an eighth of them seen just once. Sequencing was performed on naive CD4+ T cells from blood. The origin of the receptors is a man aged 25-40 years with type 1 diabetes.

A few counts support this clone. The chain is built from TRBV29-1 and TRBJ2-6; D remains unclear. The CDR3 has 13 amino acids. Germline assignment: CDR1 SQVTM and CDR2 ANQGSEA. The V gene lost 7 bases and the J gene lost 3 bases, with 10 bases spanning the gap. The DNA for the CDR3 is TGCAGCGACGTCAACATTGGGGCCAACGTCCTGACTTTC. Translation gives CSDVNIGANVLTF.

This clone has more than one count but fewer than ten. J is TRBJ2-3 and V is TRBV7-9; 12 bases are shared with TRBD2. Germline V gene sequence: CDR1 SEHNR, CDR2 FQNEAQ (reference sequence). Losses at the gene ends were 5 bases for V and 0 bases for J; bases not matched to a gene: 6. This CDR3 is 17 amino acids long. CDR3 in amino acids: CASSLWTSGISTDTQYF. The CDR3 DNA sequence: TGTGCCAGCAGCCTCTGGACTAGCGGGATAAGCACAGATACGCAGTATTTT.

CDR3 sequence (DNA): TGTGCCAGTACGAGGGGGCAGGGGAACAACTATGGCTACACCTTC. Its translation is CASTRGQGNNYGYTF. The chain employs TRBV5-4 and TRBJ1-2; 7 bases agree with TRBD1. Germline loops: CDR1 SGHNT, CDR2 YYREEE (reference sequence). V lost 8 bases, J lost 2 bases, and 12 bases stayed unmatched. The CDR3 runs to 15 residues.

This clone turned up a few times. The J gene is TRBJ1-5, the V gene TRBV9, with D perhaps TRBD1 (5 bases). The CDR3 runs to 15 residues. With 3 bases removed from V and 2 bases from J, the gap between germline ends came to 12 bases. Germline V gene sequence: CDR1 SGDLS, CDR2 YYNGEE. The CDR3 here is CASSASPTGNQPQHF. CDR3 in DNA: TGTGCCAGCAGCGCCTCACCGACAGGCAATCAGCCCCAGCATTTT.

The rearrangement uses TRBV30 and TRBJ1-5, with 9 positions matching TRBD1. CDR1 is GTSNPN, CDR2 SVGIG, per germline (reference sequence). This CDR3 has 15 residues. Unmatched junction bases numbered 10, after V lost 3 bases and J lost 7 bases. CDR3 nucleotide sequence: TGTGCCTGGAGCACGGGACAGGGCATGTACCAGCCCCAGCATTTT. Translating it yields CAWSTGQGMYQPQHF.

With regard to this clone: This CDR3 is also generated by other DNA sequences in the sample. J is TRBJ2-1 and V is TRBV9; tentative D call: TRBD1 (5 bases). Germline values: CDR1 SGDLS, CDR2 YYNGEE. This CDR3 is built from 15 residues. Trimming removed 0 bases from V and 0 bases from J, with 7 bases in between. The CDR3 nucleotides are TGTGCCAGCAGCGTAGGGCAGGGCTCCTACAATGAGCAGTTCTTC. Translated, it gives CASSVGQGSYNEQFF.

This clone was counted a few times. The CDR3 nucleotides are TGTGCCAGCAGTCCGACTATATACCCCTACGAGCAGTACTTC. Translating it yields CASSPTIYPYEQYF. This sequence joins TRBV28 and TRBJ2-7; possible D gene TRBD2, 5 bases. Per the germline V gene, CDR1 is MDHEN and CDR2 is SYDVKM. The V end lost 5 bases, the J end lost 2 bases, and 13 bases lay between the germline ends. The CDR3 is 14 residues long.

V is TRBV7-2 and J is TRBJ2-7; D unresolved. V was shortened by 6 bases and J by 2 bases, with 11 bases between the two germline ends. The germline V gene has CDR1 SGHTA and CDR2 FQGNSA. CDR3 length: 13 amino acids. CDR3 bases: TGTGCCAGCAGGCGATCCCCTGCCTACGAGCAGTACTTC. Encoded protein: CASRRSPAYEQYF.

The gene calls are TRBV5-1 and TRBJ2-3, with a possible D match to TRBD2 (7 bases). V was trimmed by 0 bases and J by 1 base, leaving 12 bases between them. Per the germline V gene, CDR1 is SGHRS and CDR2 is YFSETQ. The CDR3 extends over 16 amino acids. CDR3 in DNA: TGCGCCAGCAGCTTGGCGAACGGGGGGCGCACAGATACGCAGTATTTT. Translating gives CASSLANGGRTDTQYF. The full variable domain, its missing parts supplied by reference TRBV5-1 and TRBJ2-3, is KAGVTQTPRYLIKTRGQQVTLSCSPISGHRSVSWYQQTPGQGLQFLFEYFSETQRNKGNFPGRFSGRQFSNSRSEMNVSTLELGDSALYLCASSLANGGRTDTQYFGPGTRLTVL.

Regarding this clone: Other nucleotide sequences in the sample specify the same CDR3. The rearrangement links TRBV28 to TRBJ2-7; 8 nucleotides agree with TRBD1. Germline trimming cut 5 bases from V and 0 bases from J; bases unmatched to any gene: 6. CDR1 and CDR2 from the germline V gene are MDHEN and SYDVKM. The CDR3 sequence is 15 residues long. CDR3 bases: TGTGCCAGCAGTCCCCCCGGGACAGGCTCCTACGAGCAGTACTTC. Translating gives CASSPPGTGSYEQYF.

The rearrangement links TRBV19 to TRBJ2-7; 9 nucleotides agree with TRBD2. This CDR3 is 13 amino acids long. Germline loops: CDR1 LNHDA, CDR2 SQIVND (reference sequence). V lost 8 bases to trimming and J lost 3 bases; unmatched junction nucleotides: 5. The CDR3: CASGNSGSYEQYF. The CDR3 DNA follows: TGTGCCAGTGGAAATAGCGGGAGCTACGAGCAGTACTTC.

This clone has more than one count but fewer than ten. This chain uses TRBV2 with TRBJ2-7; 7 bases fit TRBD2. The CDR3 is 12 amino acids. J was trimmed by 3 bases and V by 11 bases; bases with no gene match: 7. Germline CDR1 and CDR2: SNHLY and FYNNEI. Here the CDR3 reads CACSSSGYEQYF. The CDR3 bases are TGTGCCTGTTCGTCTAGCGGCTACGAGCAGTACTTC.